This T cell receptor beta chain was captured by sequencing in a study of vaccination effects on CD4 cells after COVID-19. Overall study: Viral peptide pools were used in the ViraFEST assay to expand antigen-specific CD4+ T cells, and sequencing came afterward. Notes on the study in general: Clonal contraction was marked in infection- and vaccine-induced clones late after vaccination. The study enrolled few convalescent patients and sampled no early post-infection timepoints.

Germline lookup yields CDR1 SGDLS and CDR2 YYNGEE. V was clipped by 6 bases and J by 2 bases; unmatched bases: 12. This CDR3 has 17 residues. About this clone: Its specificity is not known.

It was after approximately 11 days of culture that CD4+ T cells were isolated. Testing of the vaccine recipients showed negative nucleocapsid antibodies and no prior SARS-CoV-2 infection. Method: immunoSEQ multiplex PCR; TCRdb's copy keeps in-frame clones and lacks some. The data hold about 38,000 clones, with 82% observed a single time. The material sequenced was CD4+ T cells from PBMCs cultured without peptide, taken before COVID-19 vaccination. V and J are TRBV9 and TRBJ1-3; 9 nucleotides agree with TRBD1. The clonotype was recovered from a human donor who received a COVID-19 vaccine. DNA for the CDR3: TGTGCCAGCACCCCTCGAGCACAGGGGGCAACTGGAAACACCATATATTTT. It translates to CASTPRAQGATGNTIYF.